This T cell receptor beta chain was recovered during a study of CD8 T cells in ankylosing spondylitis. The authors made TCR beta libraries by quantitative 5'-RACE with molecular barcodes. In TCRdb, the 5' RACE reads were re-called with MiXCR into one record per CDR3 protein. The table lists around 23,000 distinct CDR3 sequences, less than 20% of them singletons. Relative to its sample, this clonotype is medium-sized. What it recognizes is unknown. Whole-study results and caveats: Among TCR beta sequences, a motif of several highly homologous variants appeared characteristic of ankylosing spondylitis blood.

The CDR3 has 15 residues. Germline trimming cut 1 base from V and 5 bases from J; bases unmatched to any gene: 10. CDR1 is SQVTM, CDR2 ANQGSEA, per germline. Sequenced input: blood. The source of this sequence is a male donor with ankylosing spondylitis or in good health (not recorded which). This chain links TRBV29-1 with TRBJ1-1; 7 bases agree with TRBD1. DNA for the CDR3: TGCAGCGTTGAAGCCATCAGGAGGGGGCTGACTGAAGCTTTCTTT. It is translated as CSVEAIRRGLTEAFF.